The 19 T cell receptor beta chains below were found in one sample sequenced in a study of blood T cell repertoires in COVID-19. The data were produced by immunoSEQ multiplex PCR, yet TCRdb's version contains in-frame clones alone and is incomplete. The profile shows 65,000 to 90,000 clones, just over 85% of them singletons. The sample consisted of peripheral blood. The origin of the receptors is a human donor in a cohort sampled during active COVID-19.

The CDR3 nucleotides are TGCAGCGCAAGGGACTACGGAAACATTCAGTACTTC. As protein: CSARDYGNIQYF. J is TRBJ2-4 and V is TRBV29-1; TRBD2 aligns across 7 bases. V lost 7 bases to trimming and J lost 6 bases; unmatched junction nucleotides: 6. Per germline, CDR1 SQVTM and CDR2 ANQGSEA. The length of the CDR3 is 12 residues.

This clone was found once. The V and J genes are TRBV7-9 and TRBJ1-4; 10 nucleotides line up with TRBD1. V dropped 4 bases and J dropped 7; count of bases not matched to a gene: 6. CDR1 is SEHNR, CDR2 FQNEAQ, per germline (reference sequence). The CDR3 runs 15 residues. Here the CDR3 reads CASSWGQGPGEKLFF. CDR3 coding DNA: TGTGCCAGCAGCTGGGGACAGGGGCCGGGTGAAAAACTGTTTTTT.

This clone was detected once. The gene calls are TRBV25-1 and TRBJ1-4; no clear D gene. The length of the CDR3 is 14 residues. V lost 0 bases, J lost 8 bases, and 10 bases lay in between. Germline V lookup: CDR1 MGHDK, CDR2 SYGVNS. The CDR3 DNA reads as TGTGCCAGCAGTGAATATCAGGTTGGGGAAAAACTGTTTTTT. This encodes CASSEYQVGEKLFF.

This clone was picked up a small number of times. The V gene is TRBV14, the J gene TRBJ1-6; 7 bases line up with TRBD1. This CDR3 is built from 14 residues. The V gene's germline CDR1 is SGHDN and CDR2 FVKESK. The V and J ends lost 4 bases and 9 bases, in that order; junction bases with no gene match: 6. The CDR3 region is CASSLAGGTSPLHF. CDR3 sequence (DNA): TGTGCCAGCAGCCTAGCAGGGGGGACTTCACCCCTCCACTTT.

This chain uses TRBV3-1 (or the pseudogene TRBV3-2) with TRBJ2-3, with TRBD2 as a possible D gene (6 bases). The CDR3 consists of 16 residues. Germline V CDR1 and CDR2: LGHDT, YNNKEL (reference sequence). V shed 4 bases and J shed 5 bases, with 19 bases lying between them. The CDR3 sequence is CASSPMATMEGDTQYF. The CDR3 DNA follows: TGTGCCAGCAGCCCCATGGCCACTATGGAGGGAGATACGCAGTATTTT.

The chain couples TRBV6-2 or TRBV6-3 to TRBJ1-2, with D possibly TRBD1 on 6 matching bases. Deletions cut 0 bases from V and 7 bases from J, with 12 bases between. Germline CDR1 is MNHEY and CDR2 is SVGEGT. The CDR3 loop spans 14 amino acids. The CDR3 spells CASSYSNREPGYTF. The CDR3 DNA reads as TGTGCCAGCAGTTACTCGAACAGGGAGCCTGGCTACACCTTC.

Remarks on this clone: This sample includes further DNA sequences coding for the same CDR3. The V call is TRBV5-1, the J call TRBJ2-5; D is unresolved. Trimming took 4 bases from V and 3 from J, leaving 4 bases between them. CDR3 length: 11 residues. From germline, CDR1 is SGHRS and CDR2 YFSETQ. The CDR3 DNA follows: TGCGCCAGCAGCATCAAAGAGACCCAGTACTTC. Translating it yields CASSIKETQYF.

The V gene is TRBV5-8, the J gene TRBJ2-3; TRBD2 agrees at 7 bases. The germline CDR1 and CDR2 sequences are SGHTS and YDEGEE. V lost 2 bases and J lost 1; bases outside the gene matches: 4. This CDR3 is 15 amino acids long. CDR3 protein: CASSLLAGGTDTQYF. For the CDR3, the DNA is TGTGCCAGCAGCTTATTGGCGGGGGGCACAGATACGCAGTATTTT.

This chain joins TRBV10-1 and TRBJ2-7, with TRBD2 matching over 13 bases. The CDR3 extends over 17 amino acids. Germline assignment: CDR1 WNHNN and CDR2 SYGVQD (reference sequence). V dropped 4 bases and J dropped 6; count of bases not matched to a gene: 12. In DNA, the CDR3 is TGCGCCAGCAGTGGCTGGACTAGCGGGGGTGCTCCGACCGAGCAGTACTTC. Residues: CASSGWTSGGAPTEQYF.

V is TRBV25-1 and J is TRBJ2-2, with D tentatively TRBD2 (6 bases). Deletions cut 3 bases from V and 8 bases from J, with 13 bases between. Looked up from germline, CDR1 is MGHDK and CDR2 is SYGVNS. The CDR3 consists of 14 residues. The CDR3 region is CASSDRVGGGELFF. The CDR3 DNA reads as TGTGCCAGCAGTGACAGGGTGGGAGGAGGGGAGCTGTTTTTT.

This sequence joins TRBV6-1 and TRBJ2-5; TRBD2 is a possible D gene (6 bases). The CDR3 runs 16 residues. The germline gives CDR1 MNHNS, CDR2 SASEGT. Trimming removed 0 bases at V and 6 bases at J, with 17 bases between. DNA of the CDR3: TGTGCCAGCAGTGAAGCGCCCCGGGGGACCTACAAGACCCAGTACTTC. Residues: CASSEAPRGTYKTQYF.

This rearrangement joins TRBV7-2 to TRBJ2-1; the match to TRBD2 covers 9 bases. The CDR3 runs to 17 residues. From germline, CDR1 is SGHTA and CDR2 FQGNSA. The V and J ends lost 4 bases and 4 bases, in that order; junction bases with no gene match: 11. The CDR3 bases are TGTGCCAGCAGCTCACAGGGAGGCGGGGGGGGATACAATGAGCAGTTCTTC. Translation gives CASSSQGGGGGYNEQFF.

The chain carries TRBV30 and TRBJ1-5; D possibly corresponds to TRBD1 (6 bases). The CDR3 has 13 amino acids. The germline V gene encodes CDR1 GTSNPN and CDR2 SVGIG (reference sequence). With 0 bases removed from V and 4 bases from J, the gap between germline ends came to 7 bases. The CDR3 nucleotides are TGTGCCTGGAGTGTACAGGGAAATCAGCCCCAGCATTTT. Amino acid sequence: CAWSVQGNQPQHF.

V and J are TRBV4-3 and TRBJ1-6, with no clear D. The CDR3 length is 16 residues. The V gene's germline CDR1 is LGHNA and CDR2 YSLEER. Trimming pared 0 bases from V and 4 bases from J, leaving 10 bases between. Written as DNA, the CDR3 is TGCGCCAGCAGCCAAGATCAAGGAGCATATAATTCACCCCTCCACTTT. It encodes CASSQDQGAYNSPLHF.

The chain uses TRBV28 and TRBJ1-4, with a weak D call TRBD1 (6 bases). Germline V CDR1 and CDR2: MDHEN, SYDVKM. The CDR3 spans 15 residues. Trimming took 6 bases from V and 4 from J, leaving 15 bases between them. The CDR3 is CASSSTGNNNEKLFF. The CDR3 region has the DNA TGTGCCAGCAGCTCAACAGGGAACAATAATGAAAAACTGTTTTTT.

V and J are TRBV6-6 and TRBJ1-1, with 7 nucleotides matching TRBD1. This CDR3 is 16 amino acids long. Germline values: CDR1 MNHNY, CDR2 SVGAGI (reference sequence). V was pared by 6 bases and J by 2 bases, with 12 bases of the junction left unmatched. In DNA form, the CDR3 reads TGTGCCAGCAGAAGAATTTTCGGGACAGTTAACACTGAAGCTTTCTTT. This sequence encodes CASRRIFGTVNTEAFF.

This clone was recorded only once. The chain carries TRBV19 and TRBJ1-1; the D gene is possibly TRBD1 (5 bases). Trimming cost V 7 bases and J 1 base, with 16 bases left between them. The CDR3 is 15 residues long. Germline CDR1 reads LNHDA; CDR2 reads SQIVND (reference sequence). The CDR3 nucleotides read TGTGCCAGTATCAACCAGACAGAACAGAACACTGAAGCTTTCTTT. This codes for CASINQTEQNTEAFF.

This clone was found a few times. The rearrangement joins TRBV29-1 to TRBJ1-1; 8 nucleotides align to TRBD1. V shed 3 bases, J shed 6 bases, and the junction held 12 bases outside the gene matches. Germline V gives CDR1 SQVTM, CDR2 ANQGSEA. The CDR3 spans 15 residues. The CDR3 loop reads CSVEAKGQGLPEAFF. Written as DNA, the CDR3 is TGCAGCGTTGAGGCCAAAGGACAGGGACTCCCTGAAGCTTTCTTT.

The J gene is TRBJ2-4, the V gene TRBV3-1 (or the pseudogene TRBV3-2), with 7 bases that match TRBD1. Trimming took 3 bases from V and 0 from J; bases not matched to a gene: 2. Germline assignment: CDR1 LGHDT and CDR2 YNNKEL (reference sequence). This CDR3 region has 15 residues. The CDR3 bases are TGTGCCAGCAGCCAGGGACAGTTAGCCAAAAACATTCAGTACTTC. Amino acids: CASSQGQLAKNIQYF.